Reported below is one T cell receptor beta chain. Profiling relied on immunoSEQ multiplex PCR, and the TCRdb table lists in-frame clones only, not all of them. This table has a few hundred thousand clones, over 75% appearing once. The sample is drawn from a study of blood T cell repertoires in COVID-19. Germline V gene sequence: CDR1 LNHNV, CDR2 YYDKDF (reference sequence). The trim removed 6 bases at V and 3 bases at J, leaving 1 base unmatched. CDR3 length: 12 residues. The study drew participants aged 18 to 89 years from under 30 US areas. Clinical history reported by participants formed the basis on which cohorts were assigned.

The sequenced material came from PBMCs or T cells enriched from blood (not recorded which). The rearrangement joins TRBV15 to TRBJ2-7; 8 bases are a match to TRBD1. This clonotype was sampled from a woman aged 30 to 39 who had recovered from COVID-19. The CDR3 DNA follows: TGTGCCACCAGGGACAGGGTCTACGAGCAGTACTTC. This encodes CATRDRVYEQYF.